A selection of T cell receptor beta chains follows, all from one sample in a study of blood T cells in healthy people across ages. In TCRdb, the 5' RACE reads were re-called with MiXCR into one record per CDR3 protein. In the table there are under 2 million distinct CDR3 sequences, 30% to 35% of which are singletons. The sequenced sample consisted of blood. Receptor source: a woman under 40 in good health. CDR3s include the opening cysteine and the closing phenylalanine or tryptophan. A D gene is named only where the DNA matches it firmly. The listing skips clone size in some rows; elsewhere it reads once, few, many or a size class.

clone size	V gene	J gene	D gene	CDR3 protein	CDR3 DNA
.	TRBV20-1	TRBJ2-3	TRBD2	CSAHIELAGLTDTQYF	TGCAGTGCTCATATTGAACTAGCGGGTTTGACGGATACGCAGTATTTT
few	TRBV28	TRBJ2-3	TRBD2	CASNLSGGSTDTQYF	TGTGCCAGCAATCTTAGCGGGGGTAGCACAGATACGCAGTATTTT
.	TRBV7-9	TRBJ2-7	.	CGSSPQGSSSYEQYF	TGTGGCAGCAGCCCCCAAGGTTCCTCCTCCTACGAGCAGTACTTC
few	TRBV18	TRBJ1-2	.	CASSPRELDGYTF	TGTGCCAGCTCACCGCGGGAATTAGATGGCTACACCTTC
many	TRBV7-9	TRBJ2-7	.	CASSPSSRPSYEQYF	TGTGCCAGCAGCCCCAGTTCAAGGCCCTCCTACGAGCAGTACTTC
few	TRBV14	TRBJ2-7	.	CASSLLGGPFPYEQYF	TGTGCCAGCAGCCTCCTTGGGGGCCCCTTCCCGTACGAGCAGTACTTC
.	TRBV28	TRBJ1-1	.	CASSPSQRLNTEAFF	TGTGCCAGCAGTCCCTCCCAGCGTTTGAACACTGAAGCTTTCTTT
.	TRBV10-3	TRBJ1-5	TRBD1	CAISGGQGSNQPQHF	TGTGCCATCAGTGGGGGACAGGGGAGTAATCAGCCCCAGCATTTT
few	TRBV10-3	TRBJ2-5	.	CAISAIAVGQETQYF	TGTGCCATCAGTGCAATAGCTGTGGGTCAAGAGACCCAGTACTTC
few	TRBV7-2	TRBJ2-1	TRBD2	CASERGNSYNEQFF	TGTGCCAGCGAGCGGGGGAACTCCTACAATGAGCAGTTCTTC
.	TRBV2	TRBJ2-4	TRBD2	CASSVQAGGSKNIQYF	TGTGCCAGCAGTGTCCAGGCGGGAGGGTCCAAAAACATTCAGTACTTC
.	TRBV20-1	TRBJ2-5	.	CSTGRLGTAEQYF	TGCAGTACTGGCCGCCTCGGGACCGCAGAGCAGTACTTC
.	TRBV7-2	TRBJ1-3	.	CASSSTANSGNTIYF	TGTGCCAGCAGCTCCACAGCAAACTCTGGAAACACCATATATTTT
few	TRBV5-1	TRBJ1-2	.	CASSGSDGYTF	TGCGCCAGCAGCGGATCCGATGGCTACACCTTC
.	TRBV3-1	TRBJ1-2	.	CASSPGSWGGYTF	TGTGCCAGCAGCCCCGGCAGTTGGGGTGGCTACACCTTC
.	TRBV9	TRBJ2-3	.	CASSVDGAGTDTQYF	TGTGCCAGCAGCGTAGACGGGGCTGGCACAGATACGCAGTATTTT
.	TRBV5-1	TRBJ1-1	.	CASRRVLTGDTEAFF	TGCGCCAGCAGACGGGTTCTCACAGGTGACACTGAAGCTTTCTTT
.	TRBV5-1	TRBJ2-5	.	CASSLEGSGAQYF	TGCGCCAGCAGCTTGGAAGGATCCGGGGCCCAGTACTTC
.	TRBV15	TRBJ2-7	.	CATSKGTYEQCF	TGTGCCACCAGCAAGGGAACCTACGAGCAGTGCTTC
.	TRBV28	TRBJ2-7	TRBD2	CASSPQTSGSNEQYF	TGTGCCAGCAGTCCCCAGACTAGCGGGAGCAACGAGCAGTACTTC
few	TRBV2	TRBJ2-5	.	CASRPGDYPSRLSEETQYF	TGTGCCAGCAGGCCGGGAGACTATCCATCAAGGCTGAGCGAAGAGACCCAGTACTTC
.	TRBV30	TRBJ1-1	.	CAWSGEGDTEAFF	TGTGCCTGGAGTGGGGAAGGGGACACTGAAGCTTTCTTT
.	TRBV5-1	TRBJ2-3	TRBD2	CATTGEGRDTQYF	TGCGCCACCACCGGGGAGGGACGTGATACGCAGTATTTT
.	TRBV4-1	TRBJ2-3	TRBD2	CASSQDLAGGSDAQYF	TGCGCCAGCAGCCAAGATCTAGCGGGGGGATCAGATGCGCAGTATTTT
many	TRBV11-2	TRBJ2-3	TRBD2	CASSQGLGRGGADTQYF	TGTGCCAGCAGCCAAGGTCTAGGGCGGGGGGGTGCAGATACGCAGTATTTT
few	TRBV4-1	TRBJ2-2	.	CASSQMNTGELFF	TGCGCCAGCAGCCAGATGAACACCGGGGAGCTGTTTTTT
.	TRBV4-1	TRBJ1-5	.	CASSQEPSQRQHF	TGCGCCAGCAGCCAAGAGCCGAGTCAGCGCCAGCATTTT
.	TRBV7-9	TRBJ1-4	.	CASSFPVANEKLFF	TGTGCCAGCAGCTTTCCCGTAGCTAATGAAAAACTGTTTTTT
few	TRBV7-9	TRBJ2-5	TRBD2	CASSPRGSSGRQETQYF	TGTGCCAGCAGCCCGCGGGGGTCGAGCGGGAGGCAAGAGACCCAGTACTTC
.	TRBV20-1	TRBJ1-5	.	CSVLSGQDLGPQHF	TGCAGTGTGCTCTCGGGGCAGGACCTTGGGCCCCAGCATTTT
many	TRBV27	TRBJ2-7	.	CASSFGQDYEQYF	TGTGCCAGCAGTTTCGGGCAGGACTACGAGCAGTACTTC
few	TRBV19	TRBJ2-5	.	CASSMTGAMEETRYF	TGTGCCAGTAGTATGACGGGAGCGATGGAGGAGACCCGGTACTTC
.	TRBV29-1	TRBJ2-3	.	CSAAISPSSTDTQYF	TGCAGCGCAGCTATTAGTCCTTCTAGCACAGATACGCAGTATTTT
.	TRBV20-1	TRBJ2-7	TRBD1	CSARDLQGSLYEQYF	TGCAGTGCTAGAGATTTACAGGGGAGCCTCTACGAGCAGTACTTC
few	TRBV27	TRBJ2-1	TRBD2	CASSPFSGGLGGEQFF	TGTGCCAGCAGTCCTTTTAGCGGGGGCCTTGGAGGGGAGCAGTTCTTC
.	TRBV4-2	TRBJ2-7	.	CASSPPGSGHGEQYF	TGTGCCAGCAGCCCCCCGGGGAGCGGGCACGGCGAGCAGTACTTC
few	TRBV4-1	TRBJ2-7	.	CASSRWAGAETYEQYF	TGCGCCAGCAGCCGATGGGCAGGGGCGGAAACTTACGAGCAGTACTTC
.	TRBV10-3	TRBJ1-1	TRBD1	CPIRDRGKNTEAFF	TGTCCCATCAGGGACAGGGGGAAGAACACTGAAGCTTTCTTT
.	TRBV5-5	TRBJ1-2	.	CASSTQTARGGGYGYTF	TGTGCCAGCAGCACGCAAACCGCGAGGGGCGGAGGCTATGGCTACACCTTC
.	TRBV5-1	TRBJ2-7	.	CASSLRESRHEQYF	TGCGCCAGCAGCTTACGGGAGTCGAGACACGAGCAGTACTTC
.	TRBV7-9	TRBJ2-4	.	CASSRMGGGKNIQYF	TGTGCCAGCAGCCGCATGGGGGGCGGCAAAAACATTCAGTACTTC
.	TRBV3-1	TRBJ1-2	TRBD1	CASSQVNRGGYTF	TGTGCCAGCAGCCAAGTCAACAGGGGAGGCTACACCTTC
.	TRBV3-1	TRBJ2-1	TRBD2	CASSLLGPGGSYNEQFF	TGTGCCAGCAGCCTCCTCGGACCGGGAGGCTCCTACAATGAGCAGTTCTTC
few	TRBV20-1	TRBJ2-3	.	CSARDGAGGADTQYF	TGCAGTGCTAGAGATGGGGCTGGGGGTGCGGATACGCAGTATTTT
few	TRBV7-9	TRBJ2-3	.	CASTPYWGQSTDTQYF	TGTGCCAGCACCCCGTACTGGGGACAAAGCACAGATACGCAGTATTTT
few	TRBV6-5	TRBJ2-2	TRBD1	CATRPGTGGTGELFF	TGTGCCACCCGCCCGGGGACAGGGGGCACCGGGGAGCTGTTTTTT
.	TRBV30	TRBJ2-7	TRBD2	CARGGGDPYEQYF	TGTGCCCGGGGGGGAGGGGACCCCTACGAGCAGTACTTC
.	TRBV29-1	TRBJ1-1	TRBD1	CSVEDGGQGATEAFF	TGCAGCGTTGAAGATGGTGGACAGGGGGCCACTGAAGCTTTCTTT
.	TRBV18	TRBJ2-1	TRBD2	CASSWEGQNEQFF	TGTGCCAGCTCCTGGGAGGGCCAGAATGAGCAGTTCTTC
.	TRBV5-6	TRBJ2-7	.	CASSLLLGEQYF	TGTGCCAGCAGCTTACTTCTGGGCGAGCAGTACTTC